These 7 T cell receptor beta chains originate from one sample sequenced in a study of cytomegalovirus exposure and HLA in healthy donors. The PCR was carried out with 60 Vbeta primers and 13 Jbeta primers. Only in-frame clones appear in the TCRdb table, and some are missing; sequencing was by immunoSEQ multiplex PCR. The table lists tens of thousands of clones, approximately 78% of them singletons. The specimen was PBMCs. Receptor source: a woman aged 30 to 39 in good health and CMV-seronegative.

This clone was recorded once. V gene TRBV2 combines with J gene TRBJ1-3; perhaps TRBD1 as D (6 bases). There are 16 residues in the CDR3. Germline V gives CDR1 SNHLY, CDR2 FYNNEI. Trimming removed 10 bases from V and 0 bases from J, with 19 bases in between. The CDR3 sequence is CATEDSTNLSGNTIYF. The CDR3 bases are TGTGCCACCGAGGACAGCACTAACCTCTCTGGAAACACCATATATTTT.

This chain joins TRBV2 and TRBJ2-3; tentative D call: TRBD1 (5 bases). This CDR3 is 14 amino acids long. V was shortened by 4 bases and J by 6 bases, with 14 bases between the two germline ends. CDR1 and CDR2 from the germline V gene are SNHLY and FYNNEI. CDR3 nucleotide sequence: TGTGCCAGCAGTGTGCAGGGAAAAACGGATACGCAGTATTTT. It specifies CASSVQGKTDTQYF.

This chain links TRBV18 with TRBJ1-4; D unclear. Looked up from germline, CDR1 is KGHSH and CDR2 is LQKENI. V was clipped by 2 bases and J by 4 bases, with 8 bases between them. The CDR3 is 14 residues long. The chain's CDR3 is CASSPIQHNEKLFF. In nucleotides, the CDR3 is TGTGCCAGCTCACCAATACAGCATAATGAAAAACTGTTTTTT. Using reference TRBV18 and TRBJ1-4 for the parts outside the CDR3, the full variable domain is NAGVMQNPRHLVRRRGQEARLRCSPMKGHSHVYWYRQLPEEGLKFMVYLQKENIIDESGMPKERFSAEFPKEGPSILRIQQVVRGDSAAYFCASSPIQHNEKLFFGSGTQLSVL.

The chain uses TRBV13 and TRBJ1-1; tentative D call: TRBD1 (5 bases). CDR1 and CDR2 (germline): PRHDT, FYEKMQ (reference sequence). This CDR3 spans 14 amino acids. Trimming stripped 3 bases from V and 2 bases from J, with 10 bases between. CDR3 DNA sequence: TGTGCCAGCAGCTTTGGGGGGGTTAACACTGAAGCTTTCTTT. It translates to CASSFGGVNTEAFF. Combining the CDR3 with reference TRBV13 and TRBJ1-1 gives the whole variable domain AAGVIQSPRHLIKEKRETATLKCYPIPRHDTVYWYQQGPGQDPQFLISFYEKMQSDKGSIPDRFSAQQFSDYHSELNMSSLELGDSALYFCASSFGGVNTEAFFGQGTRLTVV.

The DNA for the CDR3 is TGTGCCAGCAGAGATACATTACCAGGAAAGACAGACTACACTGAAGCTTTCTTT. It translates to CASRDTLPGKTDYTEAFF. This chain uses TRBV6-4 with TRBJ1-1, with D perhaps matching TRBD1 (5 bases). From germline, CDR1 is MRHNA and CDR2 SNTAGT. Trimming took off 6 bases at V and 3 bases at J, with 26 bases between the two ends. The CDR3 is 18 residues long.

This clone was counted once. The chain combines TRBV18 with TRBJ1-4, with 12 bases that match TRBD1. V was pared by 3 bases and J by 3 bases, with 8 bases of the junction left unmatched. CDR3 length: 18 amino acids. In germline, CDR1 is KGHSH, CDR2 LQKENI. The DNA for the CDR3 is TGTGCCAGCTCACCTTCCGGGACAGGGGGCATCTCTAATGAAAAACTGTTTTTT. Residues: CASSPSGTGGISNEKLFF. The full variable domain, rest sourced from reference TRBV18 and TRBJ1-4, is NAGVMQNPRHLVRRRGQEARLRCSPMKGHSHVYWYRQLPEEGLKFMVYLQKENIIDESGMPKERFSAEFPKEGPSILRIQQVVRGDSAAYFCASSPSGTGGISNEKLFFGSGTQLSVL.

This sequence joins TRBV28 and TRBJ1-2; D is possibly TRBD1 (5 bases). V was shortened by 2 bases and J by 7 bases, with 17 bases between the two germline ends. The CDR3 runs to 15 residues. Germline lookup yields CDR1 MDHEN and CDR2 SYDVKM. CDR3: CASSLPVGGAFGYTF. The CDR3 DNA reads as TGTGCCAGCAGTTTACCCGTGGGAGGGGCCTTTGGCTACACCTTC.